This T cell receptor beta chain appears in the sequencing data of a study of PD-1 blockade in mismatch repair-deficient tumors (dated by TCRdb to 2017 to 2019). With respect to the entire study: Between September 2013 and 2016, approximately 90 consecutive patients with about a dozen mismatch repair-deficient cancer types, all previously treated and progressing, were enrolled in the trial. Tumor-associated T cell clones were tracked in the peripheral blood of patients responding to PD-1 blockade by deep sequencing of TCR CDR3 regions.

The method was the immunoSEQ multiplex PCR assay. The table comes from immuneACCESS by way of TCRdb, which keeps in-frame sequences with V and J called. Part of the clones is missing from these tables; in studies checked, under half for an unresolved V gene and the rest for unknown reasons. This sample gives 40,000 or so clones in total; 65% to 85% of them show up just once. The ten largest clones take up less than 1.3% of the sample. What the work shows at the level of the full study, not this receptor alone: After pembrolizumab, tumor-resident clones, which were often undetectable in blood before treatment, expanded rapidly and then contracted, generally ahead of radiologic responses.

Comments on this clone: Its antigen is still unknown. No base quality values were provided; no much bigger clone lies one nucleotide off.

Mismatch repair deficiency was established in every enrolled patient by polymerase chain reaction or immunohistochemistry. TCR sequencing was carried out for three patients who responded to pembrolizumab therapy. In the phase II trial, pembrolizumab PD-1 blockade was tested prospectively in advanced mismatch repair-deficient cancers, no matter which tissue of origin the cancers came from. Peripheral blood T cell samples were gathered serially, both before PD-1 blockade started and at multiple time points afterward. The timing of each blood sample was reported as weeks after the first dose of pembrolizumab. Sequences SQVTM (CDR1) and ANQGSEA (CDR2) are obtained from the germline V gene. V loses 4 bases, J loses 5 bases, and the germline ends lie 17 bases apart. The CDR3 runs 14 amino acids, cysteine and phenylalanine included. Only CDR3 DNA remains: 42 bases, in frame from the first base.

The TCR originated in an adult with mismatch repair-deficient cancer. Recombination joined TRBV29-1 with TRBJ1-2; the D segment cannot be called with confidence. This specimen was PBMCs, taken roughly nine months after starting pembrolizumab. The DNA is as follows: TGCAGCGTTGTTTGGGGAGAAGGGAAGTATGGCTACACCTTC. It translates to CSVVWGEGKYGYTF.